Here is one TCR beta chain with its context. Its antigen is currently unknown. Specified treatment: some 19 received Ad26.COV2.S at low or high dose, single or two shots; about 5 received placebo; per-sample allocation not given. Collection of samples fell on day 63 after the first vaccine or placebo injection. Cohort 1b enrolled adults aged 18-55 years in Boston. This record comes from a study of Ad26.COV2.S vaccination and SARS-CoV-2 variants. Study-wide findings and caveats: CD8+ and CD4+ T cells specific for spike reportedly responded with substantial breadth after vaccination. Responses of T cells in total may have been underestimated by the TCR breadth and depth analyses.

The protocol was immunoSEQ multiplex PCR, while the TCRdb copy is restricted to in-frame clones and leaves out a portion. The sample records about 420,000 clones, approximately 87% being singletons. Germline loops: CDR1 SGHKS, CDR2 YYEKEE (reference sequence). This CDR3 comprises 18 residues. Losses at the gene ends were 4 bases for V and 10 bases for J; bases not matched to a gene: 24. The source was peripheral blood, collected in a trial of Ad26.COV2.S vaccine versus placebo. The clonotype comes from a person aged 18-60 years who received the Ad26.COV2.S COVID-19 vaccine or a placebo. The chain recombines TRBV5-5 with TRBJ2-7, with 9 bases fitting TRBD1. CDR3 loop: CASSGPGTGTLRGSYQYF. Written as DNA, the CDR3 is TGTGCCAGCAGCGGACCCGGGACAGGGACTCTCAGGGGAAGCTACCAGTACTTC.